The 3 T cell receptor beta chains reported below all come from one sample, sequenced in a study of monozygotic twins with inflammatory bowel disease. TCRdb reanalyzed the 5' RACE reads and collapses them to one entry per CDR3 protein, without DNA. The sample table sets out about 130,000 distinct CDR3 sequences. The source material was blood. Receptors were obtained from a human donor with ulcerative colitis or Crohn's disease, or a healthy co-twin of an affected twin (not recorded which).

The chain carries TRBV11-2 and TRBJ1-2; TCRdb returns TRBD1, unconfirmable since there is no DNA. Germline-derived CDR1 and CDR2 are SGHAT and FQNNGV. The CDR3 totals 15 residues. CDR3 sequence reads: CASSSPRGRNYGYTF.

J is TRBJ2-1 and V is TRBV28; the D call of TRBD2 rests on TCRdb alone, since no DNA is present to check it. This CDR3 is built from 15 residues. Germline-derived CDR1 and CDR2 are MDHEN and SYDVKM. The CDR3 reads CASTFSGSSYNEQFF.

The chain joins TRBV7-8 to TRBJ2-5; TCRdb's D call, TRBD2, is unchecked because there is no DNA. CDR3 size: 17 residues. CDR1 SGHVS and CDR2 FQNEAQ come from the germline V gene. CDR3 sequence: CASSERTSGPTVGTQYF.